The following is a T cell receptor (beta chain) sequence with its context. This clone has only a few counts. What this receptor recognizes is not known. No much larger clonotype is one base removed from it; base qualities were not supplied. The identical CDR3 is also encoded by other nucleotide sequences in the sample. Interpreted using the paper, the time point label stands for: more than 3 weeks on oral tofacitinib. The treatment or condition label, as the study defines it: oral pan-JAK inhibitor, 5-10 mg twice daily. Lesional scalp punch biopsies and peripheral blood were obtained from alopecia areata patients. PBMCs were isolated by density centrifugation and stained for CD3, CD4 and CD8, after which CD4+ and CD8+ T cells were sorted on a FACSAria. The CDR3, from cysteine to phenylalanine, totals 12 residues. The only DNA kept is the CDR3, 36 bases in frame from the first base. The germline V gene (reference sequence) sets CDR1 to GTSNPN and CDR2 to SVGIG. Relative to germline, V is 0 bases shorter and J is 4 bases shorter, with 7 bases between their ends.

This specimen belongs to a study of CD8+ T cells in alopecia areata (dated by TCRdb to the late 2010s). Broadly, across the study: Treated patients were enrolled in an open-label pilot trial of oral tofacitinib, 5 to 10 mg twice daily, for moderate-to-severe alopecia areata. For the treated patients, the SALT score, which quantifies what percentage of scalp surface area is affected, served as the measure of disease severity. Tofacitinib was administered for 6 to 18 months, and 6 months of follow-up off drug were then conducted to assess delayed response and recurrence. In both human patients and the C3H/HeJ mouse model, the study applied high-throughput TCRbeta sequencing to look at T cell clonal expansion in alopecia areata. Patients on tofacitinib were biopsied at baseline and after 4 and 24 weeks of treatment, and several of the patients also had a later scalp biopsy. RNA came from the PAXgene miRNA kit for fixed scalp, the miRNeasy kit for PBMCs, and the RNeasy kit for mouse skin. Scalp tissue and sorted CD4+ and CD8+ peripheral blood T cells from patchy and totalis/universalis alopecia areata patients and from healthy controls were covered by human TCRbeta sequencing. Amplification of TCRbeta CDR3 regions was done by immunoSEQ multiplex PCR using 35 Vbeta forward primers and 13 Jbeta reverse primers. Clonality in the scalp was compared among normal scalp (n=4), patchy alopecia areata scalp (n=8), and alopecia totalis/universalis scalp (n=8).

The method behind the library was the immunoSEQ multiplex PCR assay. For TCR sequencing, RNA was extracted from every sample and reverse transcribed into cDNA to serve as template. SuperScript III was used for first-strand cDNA synthesis, primed with a 2:1 mix of oligo-dT and random hexamers. A synthetic immune receptor repertoire was used to measure amplification bias, and any remaining bias was corrected computationally. From the authors' description of their analysis: Raw reads were preprocessed to remove errors, and CDR3 was defined according to IMGT conventions as the region from the conserved cysteine to phenylalanine. Clonality was computed as 1 minus the Shannon entropy, with the entropy normalized by log2 of the number of productive unique TCRs. Whether scalp clones were CD4 or CD8 was inferred by matching scalp TCRbeta sequences against CD4 and CD8 repertoires sorted from blood. TCRdb took over this immuneACCESS table, retaining in-frame rearrangements with V and J assigned. Such tables are incomplete; in checked studies, under half of the missing clones stem from an unresolved V gene, and the remainder is unexplained. V and J calls and clone size are as listed in that table; D and trimming were resolved from the DNA. A total of 120,000 or so clones appear in this sample, 58% of them only once. Approximately 29% of the sample rests with the top ten.

The investigation overall reported the following: The treated cohort was small, with a single nonresponder, so links between baseline CD8+ expansion and response need larger studies. During tofacitinib treatment, many expanded lesional clones remained in scalp and blood, and this persistence may partly explain relapse after treatment is stopped. Lesional scalp, especially in alopecia totalis/universalis, showed higher clonality and more expanded CD8+ clones than normal scalp, suggesting antigenic drive. Tofacitinib significantly decreased scalp clonality and the number of expanded CD8+ clones among the top 100 scalp clones. Shared TCR sequences between patients were less evident than in mice, which may be partly attributable to HLA diversity in the patient population. Resident alphabeta T cells in normal human skin are also sequenced, complicating scalp TCR repertoire analysis, unlike mouse skin dominated by gammadelta T cells.

Sequencing was performed on CD8+ T cells sorted from blood, taken at week 4, from a patient treated with tofacitinib. The sequence links TRBV30 to TRBJ2-7; the D gene identity is not certain. The receptor comes from a human donor with alopecia areata. The DNA sequence follows: TGTGCCTGGAGTGTGGGATTTTACGAGCAGTACTTC. Translated, this is CAWSVGFYEQYF.